Described below is a single T cell receptor (beta chain) sequence and its context. The germline V gene has CDR1 SNHLY and CDR2 FYNNEI. The V end lost 7 bases, the J end lost 0 bases, and 14 bases lay between the germline ends. The CDR3 is 15 amino acids. PCR was performed using 60 Vbeta and 13 Jbeta primers. Using immunoSEQ multiplex PCR, the repertoire was profiled, and TCRdb retains in-frame clones only, with some absent. Among 180,000 or so clones listed, more than 60% were seen once. The sample originates from a study of cytomegalovirus exposure and HLA in healthy donors. The sequencing input was PBMCs. This clonotype was sampled from a middle-aged woman in good health and CMV-seropositive. The gene calls are TRBV2 and TRBJ2-3, with D possibly being TRBD2 (5 bases). The CDR3 DNA is TGTGCCAGCACTGGAGGACTCCTTAGCACAGATACGCAGTATTTT. Encoded protein: CASTGGLLSTDTQYF.